The next 14 T cell receptor beta chains were all read from a single sample in a study of blood T cell repertoires in COVID-19. The assay was immunoSEQ multiplex PCR, and TCRdb's table has in-frame clones only and misses some. The sample shows 70,000 to 80,000 clones, 86% of them seen only once. Sequences were obtained from peripheral blood. Receptor source: a human donor in a cohort sampled during active COVID-19.

The V call is TRBV27, the J call TRBJ1-5, with D unresolved. CDR1 and CDR2 (germline): MNHEY, SMNVEV (reference sequence). CDR3 length equals 14 residues. V lost 6 bases and J 3 bases, leaving 12 bases between the germline ends. The CDR3 nucleotides read TGTGCCAGCAGGCCGTTGGGCCCCAATCAGCCCCAGCATTTT. Translation: CASRPLGPNQPQHF.

CDR3 DNA: TGTGCCAGCAGCTTACCTACAGGGGGCAACTATGGCTACACCTTC. It encodes CASSLPTGGNYGYTF. This chain links TRBV7-9 with TRBJ1-2, with 9 bases matching TRBD1. The trim removed 2 bases at V and 2 bases at J, leaving 3 bases unmatched. Germline CDR1 reads SEHNR; CDR2 reads FQNEAQ (reference sequence). This CDR3 has 15 amino acids.

The rearrangement uses TRBV14 and TRBJ1-4; 8 bases agree with TRBD1. The trim removed 3 bases at V and 10 bases at J, leaving 4 bases unmatched. CDR1 is SGHDN, CDR2 FVKESK, per germline. The CDR3 runs to 13 residues. Here the CDR3 DNA reads TGTGCCAGCAGCCATGGAACAGGGGGAAAACTGTTTTTT. Residues: CASSHGTGGKLFF.

The gene calls are TRBV5-1 and TRBJ2-2, with 12 bases fitting TRBD2. The V gene's germline CDR1 is SGHRS and CDR2 YFSETQ. The CDR3 spans 16 residues. Trimming cost V 4 bases and J 0 bases; bases outside gene matches: 1. CDR3 region: CASSRTSGANTGELFF. The DNA of the CDR3 is TGCGCCAGCAGCCGGACTAGCGGGGCGAACACCGGGGAGCTGTTTTTT. The whole variable domain, filled in from reference TRBV5-1 and TRBJ2-2, reads KAGVTQTPRYLIKTRGQQVTLSCSPISGHRSVSWYQQTPGQGLQFLFEYFSETQRNKGNFPGRFSGRQFSNSRSEMNVSTLELGDSALYLCASSRTSGANTGELFFGEGSRLTVL.

The CDR3: CASSSTDSSYEQYF. The CDR3 bases are TGTGCCAGCAGTTCCACTGACAGCTCCTACGAGCAGTACTTC. The chain couples TRBV6-6 to TRBJ2-7; a weak D match, TRBD1 (5 bases). This CDR3 is 14 amino acids long. Between the trimmed V and J ends, which lost 4 bases and 0 bases, there was a span of 10 bases. CDR1 is MNHNY and CDR2 is SVGAGI in the germline V gene (reference sequence).

V usage is TRBV19 and J usage is TRBJ1-2; perhaps TRBD1 as D (5 bases). The CDR3 is 14 amino acids. CDR1 is LNHDA, CDR2 SQIVND, per germline (reference sequence). The ends were cut back, 3 bases at V and 4 bases at J, with 12 bases in the middle. The CDR3 reads CASSIQGLSYGYTF. The CDR3 DNA reads TGTGCCAGTAGTATCCAGGGATTGAGCTATGGCTACACCTTC.

This clone appeared once. The V and J genes are TRBV5-1 and TRBJ1-2; D call uncertain. Germline values: CDR1 SGHRS, CDR2 YFSETQ. Trimming cost V 4 bases and J 2 bases, with 12 bases left between them. The CDR3 length is 14 residues. This chain's CDR3 is CASSPSPGNYGYTF. DNA for the CDR3: TGCGCCAGCAGCCCTTCTCCGGGGAACTATGGCTACACCTTC.

The rearrangement uses TRBV5-4 and TRBJ1-2; TRBD1 matches at 9 bases. Unmatched junction bases numbered 6, after V lost 4 bases and J lost 8 bases. CDR1 and CDR2 (germline): SGHNT, YYREEE (reference sequence). This CDR3 is 13 amino acids long. The DNA for the CDR3 is TGTGCCAGCAGCCATGACAGGGGGTACGGCTACACCTTC. Encoded protein: CASSHDRGYGYTF.

The chain couples TRBV5-1 to TRBJ1-4; a weak D match, TRBD1 (6 bases). The V and J ends lost 3 bases and 5 bases respectively, with 17 bases between them. The length of the CDR3 is 16 residues. Germline-derived CDR1 and CDR2 are SGHRS and YFSETQ. The CDR3 region is CASSSNWGGQNEKLFF. CDR3 DNA sequence: TGCGCCAGCAGCTCCAATTGGGGGGGCCAGAATGAAAAACTGTTTTTT. Based on the CDR3 plus reference TRBV5-1 and TRBJ1-4, the full variable domain is KAGVTQTPRYLIKTRGQQVTLSCSPISGHRSVSWYQQTPGQGLQFLFEYFSETQRNKGNFPGRFSGRQFSNSRSEMNVSTLELGDSALYLCASSSNWGGQNEKLFFGSGTQLSVL.

Remarks on this clone: The junction differs from germline at one of its ends, possibly a read error. The rearrangement links TRBV11-2 to TRBJ1-1, with a tentative D call TRBD1 (6 bases). This CDR3 spans 14 amino acids. CDR1 is SGHAT and CDR2 is FQNNGV in the germline V gene. CDR3 nucleotides: TGTGCCAGCGGCTTTGGGAAGGGGGACACTGAAGCTTTCTTT. This sequence encodes CASGFGKGDTEAFF.

This clone was detected once. The V call is TRBV4-2, the J call TRBJ2-3, with TRBD2 matching over 13 bases. The V segment lost 4 bases and the J segment 0 bases; nucleotides outside the gene matches: 4. The CDR3 is made up of 17 amino acids. Per germline, CDR1 LGHNA and CDR2 YNFKEQ. CDR3 residues: CASSPGLAGDSTDTQYF. The CDR3 DNA follows: TGTGCCAGCAGCCCCGGACTAGCGGGGGATAGCACAGATACGCAGTATTTT.

The chain employs TRBV6-5 and TRBJ2-7; 8 bases agree with TRBD2. Trimming removed 0 bases from V and 2 bases from J; junction bases left unmatched: 6. The germline V gene encodes CDR1 MNHEY and CDR2 SVGAGI. The CDR3 runs 16 residues. Written as DNA, the CDR3 is TGTGCCAGCAGTTACTCGCAGCGGGGGTTTACCTACGAGCAGTACTTC. As protein: CASSYSQRGFTYEQYF.

This clone was recorded once. J is TRBJ2-2 and V is TRBV4-3; a weak D match, TRBD2 (6 bases). The CDR3 contains 18 residues. Germline loops: CDR1 LGHNA, CDR2 YSLEER. Trimming cost V 0 bases and J 3 bases, with 17 bases left between them. The CDR3 nucleotides are TGCGCCAGCAGCCAAGAACGGGTCGGAGGGTGGGACACCGGGGAGCTGTTTTTT. It translates to CASSQERVGGWDTGELFF.

This chain uses TRBV2 with TRBJ2-3; D is uncertain. The germline V gene has CDR1 SNHLY and CDR2 FYNNEI. The CDR3 has 15 amino acids. V was cut by 7 bases and J by 1 base, with 15 bases left in between. The CDR3 loop is CASTPPRLGTDTQYF. DNA of the CDR3: TGTGCCAGCACCCCCCCGAGGTTGGGCACAGATACGCAGTATTTT. The variable domain in full, with the rest retrieved from reference TRBV2 and TRBJ2-3, is EPEVTQTPSHQVTQMGQEVILRCVPISNHLYFYWYRQILGQKVEFLVSFYNNEISEKSEIFDDQFSVERPDGSNFTLKIRSTKLEDSAMYFCASTPPRLGTDTQYFGPGTRLTVL.